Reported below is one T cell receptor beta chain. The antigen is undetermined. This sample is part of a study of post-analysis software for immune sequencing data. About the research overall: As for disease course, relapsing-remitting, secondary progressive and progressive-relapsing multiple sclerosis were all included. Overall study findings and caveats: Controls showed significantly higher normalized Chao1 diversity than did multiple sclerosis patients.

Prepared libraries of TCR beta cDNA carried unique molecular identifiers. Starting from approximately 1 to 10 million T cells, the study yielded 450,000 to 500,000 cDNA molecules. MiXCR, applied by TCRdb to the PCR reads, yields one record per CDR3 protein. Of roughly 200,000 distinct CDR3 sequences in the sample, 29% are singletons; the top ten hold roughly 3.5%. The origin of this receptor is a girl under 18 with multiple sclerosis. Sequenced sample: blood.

DNA of the CDR3: TGTGCCAGCAGCCACGACACTGGGGGGAGAGCTTTCTTT. This encodes CASSHDTGGRAFF. The gene calls are TRBV11-2 and TRBJ1-1, with D possibly being TRBD1 (5 bases). The V gene's germline CDR1 is SGHAT and CDR2 FQNNGV. The CDR3 totals 13 residues. The germline V and J ends were trimmed by 5 bases and 10 bases, with 17 bases remaining between them.